These 22 T cell receptor beta chains share one sample of origin, sequenced in a study of CD8 T cells in Susac syndrome. The authors reverse transcribed roughly 0.45 to 1 ug RNA with random hexamers. Each CDR3 protein is one row after TCRdb ran MiXCR on the immunoSEQ multiplex PCR reads. The top ten hold 0.08% to 0.11% of the sample, which has roughly 180,000 distinct CDR3 sequences, about 95% seen once. The sequencing sample was made of CD4+ T cells from PBMCs. All receptors come from a human donor in good health.

The chain carries TRBV24-1 and TRBJ2-7; no firm D call. V was pared by 4 bases and J by 3 bases, with 9 bases between. Per germline, CDR1 KGHDR and CDR2 SFDVKD. CDR3 length: 13 residues. The CDR3 sequence is CATSDLINYEQYF. The CDR3 region has the DNA TGTGCCACCAGTGACCTGATTAACTACGAGCAGTACTTC.

For the CDR3, the DNA is TGCGCCAGCAGCCCGGACCGAGCTTGGGGCTACACCTTC. Residues: CASSPDRAWGYTF. The chain combines TRBV5-1 with TRBJ1-2; D call uncertain. V was cut by 4 bases and J by 8 bases, with 15 bases left in between. From germline, CDR1 is SGHRS and CDR2 YFSETQ. CDR3 size: 13 residues.

The gene calls are TRBV20-1 and TRBJ2-7; 7 bases fit TRBD1. CDR1 is DFQATT, CDR2 SNEGSKA, per germline (reference sequence). J was trimmed by 2 bases and V by 3 bases; bases with no gene match: 4. The CDR3 length is 13 residues. This CDR3 reads CSARQGQPYEQYF. Here the CDR3 DNA reads TGCAGTGCTAGGCAGGGACAGCCCTACGAGCAGTACTTC.

The chain combines TRBV29-1 with TRBJ1-4, with unresolved D. Germline V lookup: CDR1 SQVTM, CDR2 ANQGSEA. This CDR3 is built from 12 residues. Trimming cost V 1 base and J 8 bases, with 8 bases left between them. The CDR3 protein is CSVEGMEEKLFF. In DNA form, the CDR3 reads TGCAGCGTTGAAGGGATGGAGGAAAAACTGTTTTTT.

This chain links TRBV4-3 with TRBJ1-1; D possibly corresponds to TRBD1 (6 bases). The V and J ends lost 6 bases and 1 base respectively, with 15 bases between them. There are 15 residues in the CDR3. Germline V gives CDR1 LGHNA, CDR2 YSLEER. The CDR3 protein is CASRGAGAQNTEAFF. Written as DNA, the CDR3 is TGCGCCAGCAGAGGGGCGGGGGCGCAGAACACTGAAGCTTTCTTT.

V and J are TRBV29-1 and TRBJ2-1; D is perhaps TRBD1 or TRBD2 (5 bases each). The CDR3 has 14 residues. V lost 0 bases to trimming and J lost 5 bases, with 11 bases between them. Per the germline V gene, CDR1 is SQVTM and CDR2 is ANQGSEA. In DNA, the CDR3 is TGCAGCGTTGAAGAAGACAGCGGCCACAATGAGCAGTTCTTC. Its translation is CSVEEDSGHNEQFF.

The chain recombines TRBV20-1 with TRBJ2-1; D uncertain. The V gene lost 4 bases and the J gene lost 8 bases, with 6 bases spanning the gap. The CDR3 length is 10 residues. CDR1 and CDR2 (germline): DFQATT, SNEGSKA (reference sequence). This chain's CDR3 is CSATPDEQFF. The CDR3 bases are TGCAGTGCTACACCAGATGAGCAGTTCTTC.

The rearrangement links TRBV29-1 to TRBJ2-1; 7 bases line up with TRBD1. This CDR3 has 12 residues. V gave up 6 bases and J gave up 9 bases; unmatched junction bases: 8. Germline CDR1 SQVTM, CDR2 ANQGSEA. The CDR3 nucleotides read TGCAGCGTCTACAGGGGTCGAGGTGAGCAGTTCTTC. Translation gives CSVYRGRGEQFF.

This clonotype was observed a few times. The chain recombines TRBV7-2 with TRBJ2-3; unclear D gene. The length of the CDR3 is 14 residues. V lost 2 bases and J 2 bases, leaving 8 bases between the germline ends. Germline assignment: CDR1 SGHTA and CDR2 FQGNSA. CDR3 region: CASSLKALTDTQYF. CDR3 nucleotides: TGTGCCAGCAGCTTAAAAGCTCTCACAGATACGCAGTATTTT.

The chain has TRBV30 and TRBJ1-2, with D uncertain. Between the trimmed V and J ends, which lost 1 base and 4 bases, there was a span of 4 bases. Looked up from germline, CDR1 is GTSNPN and CDR2 is SVGIG (reference sequence). The CDR3 sequence is 11 residues long. CDR3 loop: CAWSAGYGYTF. The CDR3 DNA reads TGTGCCTGGAGTGCTGGCTATGGCTACACCTTC.

This clonotype was detected only a few times. V usage is TRBV6-4 and J usage is TRBJ2-1, with 10 bases identical to TRBD2. After removal of 5 bases from V and 6 bases from J, the junction contained 4 bases not matched to a gene. The germline gives CDR1 MRHNA, CDR2 SNTAGT. The length of the CDR3 is 14 residues. The CDR3 reads CASSLEREGNEQFF. DNA for the CDR3: TGTGCCAGCAGTTTGGAGCGGGAGGGCAATGAGCAGTTCTTC.

The V call is TRBV6-5, the J call TRBJ1-2; 7 bases fit TRBD1. The V gene end was trimmed by 2 bases and the J gene end by 2 bases; junction bases not matched to a gene: 11. There are 17 residues in the CDR3. The V gene's germline CDR1 is MNHEY and CDR2 SVGAGI. CDR3: CASSYNTSDRRNYGYTF. CDR3 DNA: TGTGCCAGCAGTTACAACACATCGGACAGGAGGAACTATGGCTACACCTTC.

The rearrangement links TRBV2 to TRBJ2-2; TRBD1 might be the D (6 bases). Looked up from germline, CDR1 is SNHLY and CDR2 is FYNNEI. Trimming took 5 bases from V and 7 from J, leaving 11 bases between them. This CDR3 has 13 residues. The CDR3 region has the DNA TGTGCCAGCAGTCCTACAGGGAACGGGGAGCTGTTTTTT. Translating gives CASSPTGNGELFF. Based on the CDR3 plus reference TRBV2 and TRBJ2-2, the full variable domain is EPEVTQTPSHQVTQMGQEVILRCVPISNHLYFYWYRQILGQKVEFLVSFYNNEISEKSEIFDDQFSVERPDGSNFTLKIRSTKLEDSAMYFCASSPTGNGELFFGEGSRLTVL.

This clonotype appeared a single time. This rearrangement joins TRBV29-1 to TRBJ2-1; TRBD2 matches at 10 bases. The V and J ends lost 7 bases and 9 bases, in that order; junction bases with no gene match: 9. Germline values: CDR1 SQVTM, CDR2 ANQGSEA. The CDR3 contains 13 residues. In DNA, the CDR3 is TGCAGCGCCTCACTAGCGGGAAACACTGAGCAGTTCTTC. Translated: CSASLAGNTEQFF.

The gene calls are TRBV20-1 and TRBJ2-1, with D perhaps TRBD2 (6 bases). The V end was cut by 2 bases, the J end by 2 bases, with 13 bases between. CDR1 and CDR2 (germline): DFQATT, SNEGSKA (reference sequence). This CDR3 is 15 amino acids long. CDR3 sequence reads: CSARKSGSAYNEQFF. The CDR3 nucleotides read TGCAGTGCTAGAAAAAGCGGGTCCGCCTACAATGAGCAGTTCTTC.

This chain joins TRBV20-1 and TRBJ2-1; D not certain. Germline values: CDR1 DFQATT, CDR2 SNEGSKA (reference sequence). Trimming removed 6 bases from V and 7 bases from J, with 16 bases in between. The CDR3 is 13 residues long. The CDR3 loop is CSAYARRSNEQFF. The CDR3 DNA reads TGCAGTGCCTACGCCAGACGGTCTAATGAGCAGTTCTTC.

Written as DNA, the CDR3 is TGTGCCACCAGCAAGAGACAGGAGCAAGAGACCCAGTACTTC. This encodes CATSKRQEQETQYF. This sequence joins TRBV15 and TRBJ2-5, with D maybe TRBD1 (6 bases). Trimming removed 4 bases at V and 2 bases at J, with 11 bases between. The CDR3 covers 14 residues. Germline CDR1 is LNHNV and CDR2 is YYDKDF (reference sequence).

The rearrangement links TRBV20-1 to TRBJ2-7; 8 bases align to TRBD1. The CDR3 extends over 16 amino acids. CDR1 is DFQATT, CDR2 SNEGSKA, per germline (reference sequence). The V and J ends lost 3 bases and 3 bases, in that order; junction bases with no gene match: 13. In DNA, the CDR3 is TGCAGTGCTAGGGTGAGCGGACAGGGCCGAATCTACGAGCAGTACTTC. Residues: CSARVSGQGRIYEQYF.

V usage is TRBV30 and J usage is TRBJ1-3; D is uncertain. Germline V gives CDR1 GTSNPN, CDR2 SVGIG (reference sequence). This CDR3 is 14 amino acids long. V gave up 0 bases and J gave up 0 bases, with 6 bases separating them. The CDR3 here is CAWSVWASGNTIYF. CDR3 coding DNA: TGTGCCTGGAGTGTATGGGCCTCTGGAAACACCATATATTTT.

The chain uses TRBV27 and TRBJ2-5; no definite D call. The CDR3 has 12 amino acids. The germline V gene has CDR1 MNHEY and CDR2 SMNVEV (reference sequence). Trimming took off 10 bases at V and 9 bases at J, with 18 bases between the two ends. In DNA form, the CDR3 reads TGTGCCACCCTAGGTCCGGCTGGAGCCCAGTACTTC. Residues: CATLGPAGAQYF.

This rearrangement joins TRBV7-2 to TRBJ2-7; unclear D gene. The CDR3 covers 14 residues. Trimming took off 4 bases at V and 2 bases at J, with 12 bases between the two ends. Per germline, CDR1 SGHTA and CDR2 FQGNSA. The CDR3: CASSSRPETYEQYF. The DNA for the CDR3 is TGTGCCAGCAGCTCCAGGCCGGAAACCTACGAGCAGTACTTC. The whole variable domain, filled in from reference TRBV7-2 and TRBJ2-7, reads GAGVSQSPSNKVTEKGKDVELRCDPISGHTALYWYRQSLGQGLEFLIYFQGNSAPDKSGLPSDRFSAERTGGSVSTLTIQRTQQEDSAVYLCASSSRPETYEQYFGPGTRLTVT.

The V gene is TRBV6-6, the J gene TRBJ2-2; D call uncertain. The CDR3 spans 14 residues. From germline, CDR1 is MNHNY and CDR2 SVGAGI (reference sequence). V dropped 2 bases and J dropped 7 bases, with 11 bases sitting between them. In nucleotides, the CDR3 is TGTGCCAGCAGTTACCCAAGTGGGGACGGGGAGCTGTTTTTT. It is translated as CASSYPSGDGELFF.